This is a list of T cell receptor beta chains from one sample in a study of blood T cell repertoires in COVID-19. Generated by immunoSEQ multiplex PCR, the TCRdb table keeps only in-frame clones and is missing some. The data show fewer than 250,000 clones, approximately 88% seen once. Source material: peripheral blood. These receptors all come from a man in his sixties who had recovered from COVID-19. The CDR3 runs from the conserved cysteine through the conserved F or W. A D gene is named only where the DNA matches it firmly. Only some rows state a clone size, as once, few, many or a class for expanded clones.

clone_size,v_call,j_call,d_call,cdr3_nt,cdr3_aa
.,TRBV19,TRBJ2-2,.,TGTGCCAGTAGTATTGGCCGGACTCAAACCGGGGAGCTGTTTTTT,CASSIGRTQTGELFF
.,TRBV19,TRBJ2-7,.,TGTGCCAGTAGTACGGTCAGGGGACCCACCGAGCAGTACTTC,CASSTVRGPTEQYF
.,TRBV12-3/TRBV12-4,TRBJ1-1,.,TGTGCCAGCAGCCGGAACACTGAAGCTTTCTTT,CASSRNTEAFF
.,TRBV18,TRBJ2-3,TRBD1,TGTGCCAGCTCACCATACGGGACAGGGCGCACAGATACGCAGTATTTT,CASSPYGTGRTDTQYF
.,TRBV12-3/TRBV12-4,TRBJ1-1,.,TGTGCCAGCAGTCCCTCTGAGTGGACTGAAGCTTTCTTT,CASSPSEWTEAFF
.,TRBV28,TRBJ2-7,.,TGTGCCAGCAGTACCCAAGCCCGCTGGGGAGGCGAGCAGTACTTC,CASSTQARWGGEQYF
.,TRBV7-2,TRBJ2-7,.,TGTGCCAGCAGCCCGGCGGGTAGCGCCTACGAGCAGTACTTC,CASSPAGSAYEQYF
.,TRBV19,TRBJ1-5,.,TGTGCCAGTAGTATACCTCGGACAGCCTATCAGCCCCAGCATTTT,CASSIPRTAYQPQHF
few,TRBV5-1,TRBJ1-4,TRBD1,TGCGCCAGCAGCTTGGGACCGGGACAGGGTGCGGAAAAACTGTTTTTT,CASSLGPGQGAEKLFF
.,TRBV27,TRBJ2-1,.,TGTGCCAGCAGTTTTGGCTATGAGCAGTTCTTC,CASSFGYEQFF
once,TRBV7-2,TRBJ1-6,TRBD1,TGTGCCAGCAGCTTCAATCAGGGACAGTCACCCCTCCACTTT,CASSFNQGQSPLHF
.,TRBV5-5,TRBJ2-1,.,TGTGCCAGCAGCGTTGGCGCGGACAATGAGCAGTTCTTC,CASSVGADNEQFF
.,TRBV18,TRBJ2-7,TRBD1,TGTGCCAGCTCCCCCGGGACAGGGGACGAGCAGTACTTC,CASSPGTGDEQYF
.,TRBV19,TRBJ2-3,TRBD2,TGTGCCAGTAGTATCAGGACTAGCGGGAGGGCTACGACAGATACGCAGTATTTT,CASSIRTSGRATTDTQYF
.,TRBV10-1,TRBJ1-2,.,TGCGCCAGCAGTGCCACCTTTAGGAGGGGCTACACCTTC,CASSATFRRGYTF